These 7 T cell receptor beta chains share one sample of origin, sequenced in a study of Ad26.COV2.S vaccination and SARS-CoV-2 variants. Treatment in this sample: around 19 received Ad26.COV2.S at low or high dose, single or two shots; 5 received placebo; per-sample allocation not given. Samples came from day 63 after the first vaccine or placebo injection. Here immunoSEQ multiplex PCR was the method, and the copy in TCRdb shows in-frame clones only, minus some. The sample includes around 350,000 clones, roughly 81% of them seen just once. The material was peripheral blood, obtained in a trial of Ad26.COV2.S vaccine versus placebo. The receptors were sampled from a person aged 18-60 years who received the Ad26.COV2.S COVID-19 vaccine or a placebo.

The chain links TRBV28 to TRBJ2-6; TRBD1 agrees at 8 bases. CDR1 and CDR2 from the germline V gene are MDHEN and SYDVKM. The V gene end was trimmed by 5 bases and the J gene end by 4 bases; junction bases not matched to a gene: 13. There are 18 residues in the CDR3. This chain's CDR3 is CASSPRTGRLVGANVLTF. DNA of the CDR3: TGTGCCAGCAGTCCTAGGACAGGGCGCTTAGTCGGGGCCAACGTCCTGACTTTC.

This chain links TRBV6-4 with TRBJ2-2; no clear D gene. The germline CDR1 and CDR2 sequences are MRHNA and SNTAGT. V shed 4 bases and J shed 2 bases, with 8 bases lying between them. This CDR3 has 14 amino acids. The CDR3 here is CASSAGSNTGELFF. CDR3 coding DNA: TGTGCCAGCAGTGCGGGCAGTAACACCGGGGAGCTGTTTTTT.

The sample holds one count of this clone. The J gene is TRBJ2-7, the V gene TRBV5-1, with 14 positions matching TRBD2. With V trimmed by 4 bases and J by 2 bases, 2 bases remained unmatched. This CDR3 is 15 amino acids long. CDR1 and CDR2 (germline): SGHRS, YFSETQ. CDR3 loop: CASSGTSGSPYEQYF. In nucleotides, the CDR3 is TGCGCCAGCAGCGGGACTAGCGGGAGTCCCTACGAGCAGTACTTC. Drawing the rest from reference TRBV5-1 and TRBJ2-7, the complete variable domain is KAGVTQTPRYLIKTRGQQVTLSCSPISGHRSVSWYQQTPGQGLQFLFEYFSETQRNKGNFPGRFSGRQFSNSRSEMNVSTLELGDSALYLCASSGTSGSPYEQYFGPGTRLTVT.

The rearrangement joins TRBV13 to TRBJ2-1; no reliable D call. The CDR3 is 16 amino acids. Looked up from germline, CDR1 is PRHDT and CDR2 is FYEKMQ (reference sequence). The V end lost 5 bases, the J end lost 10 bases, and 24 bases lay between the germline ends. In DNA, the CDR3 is TGTGCCAGCAGCCCAACGATGGGTCCAGCCGAGAAGGAGCAGTTCTTC. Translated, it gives CASSPTMGPAEKEQFF.

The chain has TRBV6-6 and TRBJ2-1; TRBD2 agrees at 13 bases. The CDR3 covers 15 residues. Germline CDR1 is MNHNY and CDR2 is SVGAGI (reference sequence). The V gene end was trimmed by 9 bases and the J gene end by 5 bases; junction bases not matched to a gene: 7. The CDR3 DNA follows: TGTGCCAGTTTCGGACTAGCGGGAGCCGACAATGAGCAGTTCTTC. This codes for CASFGLAGADNEQFF.

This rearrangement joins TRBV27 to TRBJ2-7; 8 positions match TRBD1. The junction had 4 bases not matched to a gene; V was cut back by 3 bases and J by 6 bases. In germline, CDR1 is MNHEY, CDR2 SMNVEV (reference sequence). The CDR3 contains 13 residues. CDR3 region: CASSFDRGGEQYF. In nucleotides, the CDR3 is TGTGCCAGCAGTTTCGACAGGGGAGGCGAGCAGTACTTC.

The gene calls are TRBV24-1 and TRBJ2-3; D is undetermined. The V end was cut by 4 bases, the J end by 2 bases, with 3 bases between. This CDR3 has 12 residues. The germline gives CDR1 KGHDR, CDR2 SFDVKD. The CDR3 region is CATSEDTDTQYF. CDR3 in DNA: TGTGCCACCAGTGAAGACACAGATACGCAGTATTTT.